These T cell receptor beta chains were read from a single sample in a study of CD8 T cells in ankylosing spondylitis. TCRdb reprocessed the 5' RACE reads with MiXCR, giving one entry per CDR3 protein. Of 150,000 to 200,000 distinct CDR3 sequences listed, around a tenth are singletons. Sequencing used blood, either unsorted or a sorted T cell fraction (not recorded which). The receptors here all came from a male donor with ankylosing spondylitis or in good health (not recorded which). Each CDR3 is given with its conserved first and last residue. A D gene is named only where the DNA matches it firmly. A clone size is listed for some rows: how often the clone was seen (once, few, many), or a class if it is expanded.

CDR3 protein: CSASRGTEAFF; CDR3 DNA: TGCAGTGCTAGTCGTGGAACTGAAGCTTTCTTT; D gene: -; clone size: few; J gene: TRBJ1-1; V gene: TRBV20-1
CDR3 protein: CAISEASGGPYNEQFF; CDR3 DNA: TGTGCCATCAGTGAGGCTAGCGGGGGCCCCTACAATGAGCAGTTCTTC; D gene: TRBD2; clone size: many; J gene: TRBJ2-1; V gene: TRBV10-3
CDR3 protein: CSASSGNTEAFF; CDR3 DNA: TGCAGTGCTAGCTCCGGGAACACTGAAGCTTTCTTT; D gene: -; clone size: many; J gene: TRBJ1-1; V gene: TRBV20-1
CDR3 protein: CASSEYKRPGGAGTEAFF; CDR3 DNA: TGTGCCAGCAGTGAATATAAACGGCCAGGGGGGGCGGGCACTGAAGCTTTCTTT; D gene: TRBD1; clone size: few; J gene: TRBJ1-1; V gene: TRBV25-1
CDR3 protein: CASSQGDPDEKLFF; CDR3 DNA: TGCGCCAGCAGTCAAGGGGACCCGGATGAAAAACTGTTTTTT; D gene: -; clone size: many; J gene: TRBJ1-4; V gene: TRBV23-1
CDR3 protein: CASSIDAVAGGDTGELFF; CDR3 DNA: TGTGCCAGTAGTATAGATGCGGTAGCGGGAGGGGACACCGGGGAGCTGTTTTTT; D gene: TRBD2; clone size: -; J gene: TRBJ2-2; V gene: TRBV19
CDR3 protein: CASSLASNWYEQYF; CDR3 DNA: TGTGCCAGCAGCTTGGCGTCCAATTGGTACGAGCAGTACTTC; D gene: -; clone size: many; J gene: TRBJ2-7; V gene: TRBV5-4
CDR3 protein: CASSYGRGVYGYTF; CDR3 DNA: TGTGCCAGCAGTTACGGTCGGGGAGTGTATGGCTACACCTTC; D gene: -; clone size: -; J gene: TRBJ1-2; V gene: TRBV6-5
CDR3 protein: CASSLAGTGSKVGQFF; CDR3 DNA: TGTGCCAGTAGCCTGGCCGGGACAGGGAGTAAAGTGGGGCAGTTCTTC; D gene: TRBD1; clone size: -; J gene: TRBJ2-1; V gene: TRBV19
CDR3 protein: CASSLSGRLTDTQYF; CDR3 DNA: TGTGCCAGCAGCCTTAGCGGGAGGCTGACAGATACGCAGTATTTT; D gene: TRBD2; clone size: -; J gene: TRBJ2-3; V gene: TRBV6-1
CDR3 protein: CSARDGGQGVYEQYF; CDR3 DNA: TGCAGTGCTAGAGATGGCGGACAGGGGGTCTACGAGCAGTACTTC; D gene: TRBD1; clone size: -; J gene: TRBJ2-7; V gene: TRBV20-1
CDR3 protein: CSARGGSPEAFF; CDR3 DNA: TGCAGTGCTAGAGGGGGGAGCCCTGAAGCTTTCTTT; D gene: -; clone size: few; J gene: TRBJ1-1; V gene: TRBV20-1
CDR3 protein: CASNVVWGGQETQYF; CDR3 DNA: TGTGCCAGCAACGTAGTGTGGGGCGGCCAAGAGACCCAGTACTTC; D gene: -; clone size: once; J gene: TRBJ2-5; V gene: TRBV9
CDR3 protein: CASSDGTGETYEQYF; CDR3 DNA: TGTGCCAGCAGCGACGGGACAGGGGAAACCTACGAGCAGTACTTC; D gene: TRBD1; clone size: many; J gene: TRBJ2-7; V gene: TRBV14
CDR3 protein: CSFSVGGSSYEQYF; CDR3 DNA: TGCAGCTTCTCTGTAGGGGGCAGCTCCTACGAGCAGTACTTC; D gene: TRBD1; clone size: -; J gene: TRBJ2-7; V gene: TRBV29-1
CDR3 protein: CASSLAGTRGNSPLHF; CDR3 DNA: TGTGCCAGCAGCTTAGCAGGGACACGGGGTAATTCACCCCTCCACTTT; D gene: -; clone size: many; J gene: TRBJ1-6; V gene: TRBV7-8
CDR3 protein: CASSTNGGPEAFF; CDR3 DNA: TGCGCCAGCAGCACCAATGGGGGACCCGAAGCTTTCTTT; D gene: -; clone size: many; J gene: TRBJ1-1; V gene: TRBV5-1
CDR3 protein: CASSLGGIGGGEAFF; CDR3 DNA: TGTGCCAGCAGCTTGGGCGGTATAGGGGGCGGTGAAGCTTTCTTT; D gene: TRBD1; clone size: many; J gene: TRBJ1-1; V gene: TRBV5-5
CDR3 protein: CSAVQGGNTGELFF; CDR3 DNA: TGCAGCGCTGTACAGGGAGGGAACACCGGGGAGCTGTTTTTT; D gene: -; clone size: many; J gene: TRBJ2-2; V gene: TRBV29-1
CDR3 protein: CASSQGTAYGYTF; CDR3 DNA: TGCGCCAGCAGCCAGGGGACAGCCTATGGCTACACCTTC; D gene: TRBD1; clone size: few; J gene: TRBJ1-2; V gene: TRBV4-3
CDR3 protein: CASSSSQSPQYF; CDR3 DNA: TGTGCCAGCAGCTCGTCACAGAGCCCGCAGTATTTT; D gene: -; clone size: -; J gene: TRBJ2-3; V gene: TRBV11-2
CDR3 protein: CASSDPGVTTATNEKLFF; CDR3 DNA: TGTGCCAGCAGTGATCCGGGAGTAACGACAGCAACTAATGAAAAACTGTTTTTT; D gene: -; clone size: many; J gene: TRBJ1-4; V gene: TRBV2
CDR3 protein: CAIRNRGNQPQHF; CDR3 DNA: TGTGCAATCAGAAACAGGGGCAATCAGCCCCAGCATTTT; D gene: -; clone size: -; J gene: TRBJ1-5; V gene: TRBV6-1
CDR3 protein: CASSMDSVGTLNEQFF; CDR3 DNA: TGTGCCAGCAGCATGGATTCAGTGGGGACTCTCAATGAGCAGTTCTTC; D gene: -; clone size: many; J gene: TRBJ2-1; V gene: TRBV7-6
CDR3 protein: CASSLGSIAGEETQYF; CDR3 DNA: TGTGCCAGCAGTTTAGGGTCAATAGCGGGAGAAGAGACCCAGTACTTC; D gene: TRBD2; clone size: -; J gene: TRBJ2-5; V gene: TRBV12-3/TRBV12-4
CDR3 protein: CASSPNRGTGADTQYF; CDR3 DNA: TGTGCCAGCTCACCAAATCGAGGGACAGGTGCAGATACGCAGTATTTT; D gene: TRBD1; clone size: many; J gene: TRBJ2-3; V gene: TRBV18
CDR3 protein: CASSLDRGTARGYTF; CDR3 DNA: TGTGCCAGCAGCTTAGATCGTGGGACAGCTCGCGGCTACACCTTC; D gene: TRBD1; clone size: -; J gene: TRBJ1-2; V gene: TRBV11-3
CDR3 protein: CASSLRHGLAGGTGELFF; CDR3 DNA: TGCGCCAGCAGCTTGAGGCACGGACTAGCGGGAGGTACCGGGGAGCTGTTTTTT; D gene: TRBD2; clone size: many; J gene: TRBJ2-2; V gene: TRBV5-1
CDR3 protein: CASSFPASPMAQYF; CDR3 DNA: TGTGCCAGCAGTTTCCCGGCCAGTCCCATGGCCCAGTACTTC; D gene: -; clone size: many; J gene: TRBJ2-5; V gene: TRBV12-3/TRBV12-4
CDR3 protein: CSAREGAGTGELFF; CDR3 DNA: TGCAGTGCTAGAGAGGGGGCGGGAACCGGGGAGCTGTTTTTT; D gene: -; clone size: many; J gene: TRBJ2-2; V gene: TRBV20-1
CDR3 protein: CASSVDESRNEQYF; CDR3 DNA: TGTGCCAGCAGCGTAGATGAGAGTAGAAACGAGCAGTACTTC; D gene: -; clone size: -; J gene: TRBJ2-7; V gene: TRBV9
CDR3 protein: CASRPGTSGSSYNEQFF; CDR3 DNA: TGTGCCAGCAGGCCCGGGACTAGCGGTAGCTCCTACAATGAGCAGTTCTTC; D gene: TRBD2; clone size: many; J gene: TRBJ2-1; V gene: TRBV6-1
CDR3 protein: CASTSSGANVLTF; CDR3 DNA: TGCGCCAGCACCTCCTCTGGGGCCAACGTCCTGACTTTC; D gene: -; clone size: many; J gene: TRBJ2-6; V gene: TRBV10-2
CDR3 protein: CSVGGRNRATDTQYF; CDR3 DNA: TGCAGCGTTGGGGGTCGGAACAGGGCGACAGATACGCAGTATTTT; D gene: -; clone size: -; J gene: TRBJ2-3; V gene: TRBV29-1
CDR3 protein: CASSAEGTRNTGELFF; CDR3 DNA: TGTGCCAGCAGTGCTGAAGGGACTCGGAACACCGGGGAGCTGTTTTTT; D gene: -; clone size: many; J gene: TRBJ2-2; V gene: TRBV6-1
CDR3 protein: CATPKGPLNTGELFF; CDR3 DNA: TGTGCCACCCCGAAGGGTCCTCTGAACACCGGGGAGCTGTTTTTT; D gene: -; clone size: -; J gene: TRBJ2-2; V gene: TRBV19
CDR3 protein: CASSLGQSPGNTIYF; CDR3 DNA: TGTGCCAGCAGCTTGGGTCAATCCCCAGGAAACACCATATATTTT; D gene: -; clone size: few; J gene: TRBJ1-3; V gene: TRBV7-8
CDR3 protein: CASRPKRRLAIGGEQFF; CDR3 DNA: TGTGCCAGTAGACCGAAGAGGCGACTAGCGATTGGTGGTGAGCAGTTCTTC; D gene: TRBD2; clone size: many; J gene: TRBJ2-1; V gene: TRBV7-9
CDR3 protein: CASTGTGDANYGYTF; CDR3 DNA: TGTGCCAGCACCGGGACAGGGGATGCCAACTATGGCTACACCTTC; D gene: TRBD1; clone size: many; J gene: TRBJ1-2; V gene: TRBV27
CDR3 protein: CASSDRGHDQYF; CDR3 DNA: TGTGCCAGCAGTGACAGGGGGCATGACCAGTACTTC; D gene: TRBD1; clone size: -; J gene: TRBJ2-5; V gene: TRBV6-1
CDR3 protein: CASSLDGTSSYEQYF; CDR3 DNA: TGTGCCAGCAGCTTAGACGGGACCAGCTCCTACGAGCAGTACTTC; D gene: -; clone size: -; J gene: TRBJ2-7; V gene: TRBV7-2
CDR3 protein: CASSGGGFNQPQHF; CDR3 DNA: TGTGCCAGCAGCGGGGGAGGGTTCAATCAGCCCCAGCATTTT; D gene: -; clone size: many; J gene: TRBJ1-5; V gene: TRBV5-5
CDR3 protein: CSAHSGDTQYF; CDR3 DNA: TGCAGCGCCCATAGCGGGGATACGCAGTATTTT; D gene: TRBD2; clone size: -; J gene: TRBJ2-3; V gene: TRBV29-1
CDR3 protein: CSVEDLRAPTRSHNEQFF; CDR3 DNA: TGCAGCGTTGAAGATCTTCGGGCTCCCACGCGAAGCCACAATGAGCAGTTCTTC; D gene: -; clone size: many; J gene: TRBJ2-1; V gene: TRBV29-1
CDR3 protein: CASILQAEITDTQYF; CDR3 DNA: TGTGCCAGCATCCTTCAGGCAGAAATCACAGATACGCAGTATTTT; D gene: -; clone size: few; J gene: TRBJ2-3; V gene: TRBV7-2
CDR3 protein: CASSSTSYEQYF; CDR3 DNA: TGTGCCAGCAGTTCTACTTCCTACGAGCAGTACTTC; D gene: -; clone size: many; J gene: TRBJ2-7; V gene: TRBV27
CDR3 protein: CASSLAGLITGELFF; CDR3 DNA: TGCGCCAGCAGTCTAGCGGGGTTGATTACCGGGGAGCTGTTTTTT; D gene: TRBD2; clone size: many; J gene: TRBJ2-2; V gene: TRBV5-1
CDR3 protein: CSAWPYNEQFF; CDR3 DNA: TGCAGTGCATGGCCCTACAATGAGCAGTTCTTC; D gene: -; clone size: many; J gene: TRBJ2-1; V gene: TRBV20-1
CDR3 protein: CASSLVEGTYEQYF; CDR3 DNA: TGTGCCAGCAGCTTAGTGGAGGGGACCTACGAGCAGTACTTC; D gene: -; clone size: many; J gene: TRBJ2-7; V gene: TRBV7-8
CDR3 protein: CSVTGQGAYEQYF; CDR3 DNA: TGCAGCGTCACGGGACAGGGGGCCTACGAGCAGTACTTC; D gene: TRBD1; clone size: many; J gene: TRBJ2-7; V gene: TRBV29-1
CDR3 protein: CASSPGGVTEAFF; CDR3 DNA: TGTGCCAGCTCACCAGGGGGGGTCACTGAAGCTTTCTTT; D gene: -; clone size: few; J gene: TRBJ1-1; V gene: TRBV18
CDR3 protein: CSARVRDQETQYF; CDR3 DNA: TGCAGTGCTAGAGTTCGGGACCAAGAGACCCAGTACTTC; D gene: -; clone size: -; J gene: TRBJ2-5; V gene: TRBV20-1
CDR3 protein: CASSRSQGTNQPQHF; CDR3 DNA: TGCGCCAGCAGCCGAAGTCAGGGTACCAATCAGCCCCAGCATTTT; D gene: -; clone size: -; J gene: TRBJ1-5; V gene: TRBV4-3
CDR3 protein: CASTPLPIGETEAFF; CDR3 DNA: TGTGCCAGCACACCACTCCCTATCGGGGAGACTGAAGCTTTCTTT; D gene: -; clone size: many; J gene: TRBJ1-1; V gene: TRBV11-2
CDR3 protein: CASSTGGGTGEAFF; CDR3 DNA: TGTGCCAGCAGCACAGGGGGCGGGACAGGAGAAGCTTTCTTT; D gene: TRBD1; clone size: -; J gene: TRBJ1-1; V gene: TRBV7-9